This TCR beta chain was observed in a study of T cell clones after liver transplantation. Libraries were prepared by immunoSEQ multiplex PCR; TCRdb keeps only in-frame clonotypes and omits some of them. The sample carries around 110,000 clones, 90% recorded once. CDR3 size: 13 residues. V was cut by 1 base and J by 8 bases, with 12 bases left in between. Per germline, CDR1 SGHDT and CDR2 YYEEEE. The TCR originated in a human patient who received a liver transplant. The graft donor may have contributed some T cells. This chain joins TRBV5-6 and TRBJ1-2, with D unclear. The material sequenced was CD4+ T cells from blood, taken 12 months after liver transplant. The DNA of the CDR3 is TGTGCCAGCAGCTTGTATAAGGGTGGAGGCTACACCTTC. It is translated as CASSLYKGGGYTF.